These 13 T cell receptor beta chains came from one sample sequenced in a study of identical twins. Each CDR3 protein gets one entry after TCRdb re-called the 5' RACE reads with MiXCR. The sample shows roughly 480,000 distinct CDR3 sequences, approximately 24% of them seen only once. This sample was also put to use in a study of T cells expressing NK-cell markers.

Sequencing was carried out using CD4+ T cells sorted from blood. The source of these receptors is a woman under 30 in good health.

The chain combines TRBV3-1 with TRBJ2-7; 8 bases are shared with TRBD2. Losses at the gene ends were 3 bases for V and 3 bases for J; bases not matched to a gene: 10. Germline CDR1 LGHDT, CDR2 YNNKEL (reference sequence). CDR3 length: 16 residues. This CDR3 reads CASSQIGGGIYYEQYF. The CDR3 DNA sequence: TGTGCCAGCAGCCAGATCGGGGGGGGAATTTACTACGAGCAGTACTTC.

This clonotype was seen more than once but under ten times. This rearrangement joins TRBV6-1 to TRBJ1-5, with 7 positions matching TRBD1. This CDR3 is built from 14 residues. Germline V CDR1 and CDR2: MNHNS, SASEGT. Trimming took 5 bases from V and 9 from J; bases not matched to a gene: 10. This CDR3 reads CASSPPNQGGPQHF. CDR3 DNA: TGTGCCAGCAGTCCCCCAAATCAGGGGGGGCCCCAGCATTTT.

The chain recombines TRBV7-2 with TRBJ2-7; 10 nucleotides match TRBD2. CDR3 length: 17 amino acids. In germline, CDR1 is SGHTA, CDR2 FQGNSA. Unmatched junction bases numbered 7, after V lost 2 bases and J lost 0 bases. CDR3 in DNA: TGTGCCAGCAGCTTAATAGCGGGAGGCTCGTTCTCCTACGAGCAGTACTTC. It codes for CASSLIAGGSFSYEQYF.

A few counts support this clonotype. The V call is TRBV20-1, the J call TRBJ2-1; a possible D gene is TRBD1 (5 bases). Looked up from germline, CDR1 is DFQATT and CDR2 is SNEGSKA (reference sequence). The CDR3 runs 14 residues. V lost 3 bases and J lost 0, with 9 bases in between. In DNA form, the CDR3 reads TGCAGTGCTAGGCAGGGCCGCTCCTACAATGAGCAGTTCTTC. This encodes CSARQGRSYNEQFF.

V is TRBV7-2 and J is TRBJ2-7; maybe TRBD2 (5 bases). The CDR3 runs to 14 residues. Germline V gene data show CDR1 as SGHTA and CDR2 as FQGNSA. With 3 bases removed from V and 0 bases from J, the gap between germline ends came to 9 bases. The CDR3, as DNA: TGTGCCAGCAGCTTTAGCGTGAGCTCCTACGAGCAGTACTTC. Its protein is CASSFSVSSYEQYF.

The gene calls are TRBV4-2 and TRBJ2-3, with D perhaps given as TRBD1 or TRBD2 (5 bases each). CDR3 size: 13 residues. The V gene lost 8 bases and the J gene lost 3 bases, with 12 bases spanning the gap. CDR1 and CDR2 from the germline V gene are LGHNA and YNFKEQ. The CDR3 loop is CASGRRGTDTQYF. The CDR3 bases are TGTGCCAGCGGGAGAAGGGGAACAGATACGCAGTATTTT.

Only a few counts were recorded for this clonotype. The genes are TRBV20-1 and TRBJ2-7, with 8 bases aligning to TRBD1. V shed 4 bases and J 3 bases; nucleotides not matched to a gene: 5. This CDR3 comprises 13 residues. The germline V gene has CDR1 DFQATT and CDR2 SNEGSKA (reference sequence). Written as DNA, the CDR3 is TGCAGTGCTATAGACAGGGGACACTACGAGCAGTACTTC. Amino acids: CSAIDRGHYEQYF.

This clonotype was found a few times. The chain combines TRBV6-2 or TRBV6-3 with TRBJ2-1, with 8 bases fitting TRBD2. The ends lost 7 bases at V and 0 bases at J; junction bases unmatched: 5. The CDR3 extends over 15 amino acids. Germline V lookup: CDR1 MNHEY, CDR2 SVGEGT. Here the CDR3 reads CASMIAGTSYNEQFF. The CDR3, as DNA: TGTGCCAGCATGATAGCGGGGACCTCCTACAATGAGCAGTTCTTC.

The V call is TRBV29-1, the J call TRBJ2-7, with TRBD1 matching 7 bases. The junction had 4 bases not matched to a gene; V was cut back by 6 bases and J by 5 bases. The CDR3 has 11 residues. The germline V gene has CDR1 SQVTM and CDR2 ANQGSEA. CDR3 loop: CSVGQHDEQYF. DNA of the CDR3: TGCAGCGTGGGACAGCATGACGAGCAGTACTTC.

This chain joins TRBV27 and TRBJ2-7, with TRBD1 matching 7 bases. The V and J ends lost 6 bases and 7 bases, in that order; junction bases with no gene match: 12. The germline V gene has CDR1 MNHEY and CDR2 SMNVEV (reference sequence). The CDR3 loop spans 14 amino acids. Here the CDR3 DNA reads TGTGCCAGCAGCGACTATGACAGGGCTCGGGAGCAGTACTTC. It yields the protein CASSDYDRAREQYF.

This clonotype was counted only a few times. This chain links TRBV20-1 with TRBJ1-1; D not resolved. Trimming removed 6 bases at V and 3 bases at J, with 5 bases between. Germline V gene sequence: CDR1 DFQATT, CDR2 SNEGSKA (reference sequence). The CDR3 is made up of 10 amino acids. CDR3 loop: CSALHTEAFF. CDR3 in DNA: TGCAGTGCCCTACACACTGAAGCTTTCTTT.

This clonotype was observed a handful of times. The V and J genes are TRBV12-5 and TRBJ2-1; 9 bases line up with TRBD1. Germline V gene data show CDR1 as LGHNT and CDR2 as FRNRAP. V lost 4 bases to trimming and J lost 15 bases; unmatched junction nucleotides: 10. The CDR3 is 13 amino acids. The CDR3 is CASGSLGDRESFF. CDR3 nucleotides: TGTGCTAGTGGTTCACTCGGGGACAGGGAGTCGTTCTTC.

The V call is TRBV7-9, the J call TRBJ1-2; 7 bases match TRBD1. V dropped 6 bases and J dropped 3; count of bases not matched to a gene: 7. The CDR3 runs to 14 residues. Germline V CDR1 and CDR2: SEHNR, FQNEAQ (reference sequence). CDR3 amino acids: CASSPKGADYGYTF. The CDR3 DNA is TGTGCCAGCAGTCCCAAGGGGGCCGACTATGGCTACACCTTC.